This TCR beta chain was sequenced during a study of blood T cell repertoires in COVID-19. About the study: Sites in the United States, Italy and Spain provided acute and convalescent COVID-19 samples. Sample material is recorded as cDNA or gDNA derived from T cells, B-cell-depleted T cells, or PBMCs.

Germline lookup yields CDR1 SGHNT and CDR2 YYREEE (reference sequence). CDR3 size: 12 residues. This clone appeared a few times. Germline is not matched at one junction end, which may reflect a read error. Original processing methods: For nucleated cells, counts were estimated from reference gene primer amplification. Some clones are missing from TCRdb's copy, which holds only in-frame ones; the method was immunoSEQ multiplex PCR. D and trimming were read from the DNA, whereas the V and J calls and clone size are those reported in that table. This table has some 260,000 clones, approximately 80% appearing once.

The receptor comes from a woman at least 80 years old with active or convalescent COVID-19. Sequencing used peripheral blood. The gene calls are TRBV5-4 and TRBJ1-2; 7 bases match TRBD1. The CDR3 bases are TGTGCCAGCAGCTCCAGGGACAGTGCCCAACAGTTC. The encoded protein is CASSSRDSAQQF.